This T cell receptor (beta chain) was profiled in a study of T-cell reconstitution after alpha-beta-depleted transplantation in children (dated by TCRdb to the mid-2010s). Notes on the research overall: Using TCR repertoire profiling, the study quantitatively followed how T-cell immune reconstitution unfolded in children after TCRalphabeta/CD19-depleted allogeneic hematopoietic cell transplantation.

Libraries were built with PCR. The data were produced on an Illumina HiSeq 2500. TCR library preparation used molecular barcoding, with unique molecular identifiers applied to normalize quantification of the TCRbeta repertoire. TCRdb trimmed the raw reads at Q25, called clones with MiXCR and kept productive beta chains. Every distinct CDR3 protein forms one entry, paired with its most common genes and DNA. The sample includes over 400,000 distinct CDR3 sequences, with around 12% observed a single time. Approximately 5.4% of the sample is in the top ten clones. V is pruned by 7 bases and J by 13 bases, leaving 7 bases of the junction without a gene match. Looking up the germline V gene yields CDR1 SNHLY and CDR2 FYNNEI. CDR3 length: 11 amino acids, cysteine to phenylalanine. Only the CDR3 portion is preserved as DNA: 33 bases, with reading frame beginning at the first base. There are many counts of this clonotype. Its antigen is unknown. Nothing much larger sits one base from this clone, and base qualities are not available.

The material was PBMCs from the stem cell graft donor, obtained from the stem cell graft. This receptor was taken from a human donor who donated a stem cell graft to a child with combined immunodeficiency. The rearrangement joined TRBV2 to TRBJ2-1; 7 junctional bases match TRBD1. The CDR3 here reads CASTYDRAQFF. The DNA sequence follows: TGTGCCAGCACCTACGACAGGGCCCAGTTCTTC. The entire variable domain, with the stretches around the CDR3 drawn from the reference TRBV2 and TRBJ2-1 proteins, is EPEVTQTPSHQVTQMGQEVILRCVPISNHLYFYWYRQILGQKVEFLVSFYNNEISEKSEIFDDQFSVERPDGSNFTLKIRSTKLEDSAMYFCASTYDRAQFFGPGTRLTVL.